This entry lists 10 T cell receptor beta chains sequenced from one sample in a study of cytomegalovirus exposure and HLA in healthy donors. Both 60 Vbeta primers and 13 Jbeta primers went into the PCR. TCRdb's table, derived via immunoSEQ multiplex PCR, lists solely in-frame clones and lacks some. Of some 130,000 clones detected, 79% appear once; the ten largest clones hold 2%. Sequenced sample: PBMCs. All receptors come from a man aged 18 to 35 in good health and CMV-seronegative.

The chain carries TRBV11-2 and TRBJ2-7; 8 positions match TRBD2. With V trimmed by 4 bases and J by 2 bases, 4 bases remained unmatched. The CDR3 consists of 14 residues. Looked up from germline, CDR1 is SGHAT and CDR2 is FQNNGV. CDR3 loop: CASSWRTSPYEQYV. CDR3 nucleotides: TGTGCCAGCAGCTGGAGGACTAGCCCCTACGAGCAGTACGTC.

The rearrangement joins TRBV7-8 to TRBJ1-1; D call uncertain. From germline, CDR1 is SGHVS and CDR2 FQNEAQ. The CDR3 has 13 residues. V lost 6 bases to trimming and J lost 4 bases, with 12 bases between them. Here the CDR3 DNA reads TGTGCCAGCAGTTCCGGTCGGGGCACTGAAGCTTTCTTT. Translation: CASSSGRGTEAFF.

This clone was picked up one time. Other DNA variants within this sample encode the same CDR3. This chain connects TRBV30 to TRBJ1-4; D is unclear. V was shortened by 0 bases and J by 7 bases, with 9 bases between the two germline ends. CDR1 is GTSNPN and CDR2 is SVGIG in the germline V gene (reference sequence). The CDR3 totals 13 residues. The CDR3 protein is CAWSVVQSEKLFF. CDR3 sequence (DNA): TGTGCCTGGAGTGTAGTACAGTCTGAAAAACTGTTTTTT.

This chain connects TRBV7-3 to TRBJ2-2; TRBD2 matches 9 bases. Germline V gene data show CDR1 as SGHTA and CDR2 as FQGTGA. Losses at the gene ends were 4 bases for V and 4 bases for J; bases not matched to a gene: 7. This CDR3 has 16 amino acids. CDR3 region: CASSSAGGPSTGELFF. CDR3 sequence (DNA): TGTGCCAGCAGCTCCGCGGGAGGGCCGAGCACCGGGGAGCTGTTTTTT. The full variable domain, with the rest looked up from reference TRBV7-3 and TRBJ2-2, is GAGVSQTPSNKVTEKGKYVELRCDPISGHTALYWYRQSLGQGPEFLIYFQGTGAADDSGLPNDRFFAVRPEGSVSTLKIQRTERGDSAVYLCASSSAGGPSTGELFFGEGSRLTVL.

The chain is built from TRBV5-8 and TRBJ2-3, with 8 bases aligning to TRBD1. V gave up 2 bases and J gave up 2 bases; unmatched junction bases: 10. Per the germline V gene, CDR1 is SGHTS and CDR2 is YDEGEE. This CDR3 spans 17 amino acids. The CDR3 DNA is TGTGCCAGCAGCTTAGGGGACAGGTTGATGAACACAGATACGCAGTATTTT. This sequence encodes CASSLGDRLMNTDTQYF. Combining the CDR3 with reference TRBV5-8 and TRBJ2-3 gives the whole variable domain EAGVTQSPTHLIKTRGQQATLRCSPISGHTSVYWYQQALGLGLQFLLWYDEGEERNRGNFPPRFSGRQFPNYSSELNVNALELEDSALYLCASSLGDRLMNTDTQYFGPGTRLTVL.

This chain connects TRBV19 to TRBJ2-1, with 13 bases fitting TRBD2. The CDR3 covers 15 residues. With 7 bases clipped from V and 7 bases from J, the junction kept 7 bases outside the gene matches. Per the germline V gene, CDR1 is LNHDA and CDR2 is SQIVND (reference sequence). CDR3 residues: CASTSPGLAGNEQFF. For the CDR3, the DNA is TGTGCCAGTACCTCCCCGGGACTAGCGGGAAATGAGCAGTTCTTC. The whole variable domain, filled in from reference TRBV19 and TRBJ2-1, reads DGGITQSPKYLFRKEGQNVTLSCEQNLNHDAMYWYRQDPGQGLRLIYYSQIVNDFQKGDIAEGYSVSREKKESFPLTVTSAQKNPTAFYLCASTSPGLAGNEQFFGPGTRLTVL.

In its sample, this clone was seen once. This chain uses TRBV7-2 with TRBJ2-7; no clear D. Trimming took 4 bases from V and 2 from J, leaving 3 bases between them. The CDR3 has 11 residues. Germline V gene data show CDR1 as SGHTA and CDR2 as FQGNSA. CDR3 sequence: CASSSPYEQYF. CDR3 DNA sequence: TGTGCCAGCAGCTCTCCCTACGAGCAGTACTTC.

A single count supports this clone. The chain has TRBV19 and TRBJ2-3; perhaps TRBD2 as D (5 bases). This CDR3 comprises 12 residues. Germline V lookup: CDR1 LNHDA, CDR2 SQIVND (reference sequence). Trimming left V 4 bases short and J 7 bases short, with 9 bases between. The CDR3 here is CASSTWRNTQYF. The DNA for the CDR3 is TGTGCCAGTAGTACATGGAGGAATACGCAGTATTTT.

The chain combines TRBV4-2 with TRBJ2-1; 11 nucleotides match TRBD2. The J segment lost 3 bases and the V segment lost 0 bases, leaving 13 bases of the junction unmatched. CDR1 and CDR2 from the germline V gene are LGHNA and YNFKEQ. The CDR3 covers 20 residues. The CDR3 region has the DNA TGTGCCAGCAGCCAAGATCGGGGTCTAGCGGGAGGAACCTACTACAATGAGCAGTTCTTC. Protein sequence: CASSQDRGLAGGTYYNEQFF.

The rearrangement links TRBV9 to TRBJ2-3, with 8 bases identical to TRBD1. From germline, CDR1 is SGDLS and CDR2 YYNGEE. There are 16 residues in the CDR3. With V trimmed by 0 bases and J by 4 bases, 7 bases remained unmatched. In DNA, the CDR3 is TGTGCCAGCAGCGTAGATTATGCGGGACAGGCAGATACGCAGTATTTT. Its translation: CASSVDYAGQADTQYF.